Below, one T cell receptor beta chain is given with its context. This CDR3 has 15 amino acids. V lost 3 bases and J 9 bases, leaving 20 bases between the germline ends. Germline loops: CDR1 LGHNA, CDR2 YSLEER. In the authors' methods: Quantification of nucleated cells was approximated via reference gene primer amplification. Some clones are missing from TCRdb's copy, which holds only in-frame ones; the method was immunoSEQ multiplex PCR. That table supplies the V and J calls and clone size; D and trimming were determined from the DNA. Of tens of thousands of clones in the sample, 65% to 80% were seen once. These data are taken from a study of blood T cell repertoires in COVID-19. At the level of the study: Donors in the United States, Italy and Spain gave samples during acute or convalescent COVID-19. PBMCs, B-cell-depleted T cells, or T cells provided the cDNA or gDNA that made up the material.

The sequenced material came from peripheral blood. V is TRBV4-3 and J is TRBJ1-1, with TRBD1 as a possible D gene (6 bases). The clonotype originates from a woman aged 45-60 years with acute or convalescent COVID-19. The CDR3 DNA is TGCGCCAGCAGCCATGTAGGGGGAAGAGAGGGGAAAGCTTTCTTT. Translation: CASSHVGGREGKAFF.